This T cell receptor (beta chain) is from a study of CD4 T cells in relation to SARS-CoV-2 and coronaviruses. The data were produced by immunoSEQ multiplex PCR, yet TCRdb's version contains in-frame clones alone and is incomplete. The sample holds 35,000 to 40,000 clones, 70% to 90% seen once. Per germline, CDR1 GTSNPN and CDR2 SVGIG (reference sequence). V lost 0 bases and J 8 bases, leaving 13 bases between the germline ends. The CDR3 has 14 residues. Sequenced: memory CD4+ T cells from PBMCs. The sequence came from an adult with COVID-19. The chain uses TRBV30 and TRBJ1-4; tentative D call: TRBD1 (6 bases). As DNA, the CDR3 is TGTGCCTGGAGTGTACGGGGGGCGGGGGAAAAACTGTTTTTT. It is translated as CAWSVRGAGEKLFF.